This T cell receptor (beta chain) was captured by sequencing in a study of radiotherapy plus CTLA-4 blockade in lung cancer (dated by TCRdb to between 2018 and 2020). The study in broad terms: Objective responses occurred in about 19% of enrolled patients, and just over 30% achieved disease control.

With regard to this clone: It has no known antigen specificity. It has no much larger one-base neighbor in the sample; base qualities were not kept.

The library came from the immunoSEQ multiplex PCR assay. In TCRdb, the immuneACCESS table is reduced to in-frame sequences with V and J assigned. These tables do not hold every clone; where another copy was compared, an unresolved V gene accounts for under half, and the others remain unexplained. Here the sample has over 85,000 clones; about four fifths occur a single time. Roughly a quarter of the sample is taken by the ten largest. CDR1 SGHTA and CDR2 FQGTGA were looked up in the germline V gene. V loses 5 bases at its end and J loses 5 bases; junction bases beyond the gene matches: 8. The CDR3 goes from the cysteine to the phenylalanine over 15 residues. Only the CDR3 region is kept as DNA, spanning 45 bases read in frame from base 1. Beyond this particular receptor, the publication reports: After treatment with radiotherapy and ipilimumab, TCR clones that originated in tumors expanded in peripheral blood. Early dynamic changes in blood T cell clones, together with increased serum interferon-beta after radiation, were reported as the strongest predictors of response.

Focal radiation therapy combined with CTLA-4 blockade (ipilimumab) was tested in patients with chemo-refractory metastatic non-small-cell lung cancer. Sample: peripheral blood, taken from a patient treated with radiotherapy plus ipilimumab. The V gene is TRBV7-3 and the J gene is TRBJ2-1, and 8 junctional nucleotides match TRBD1. The clonotype comes from a human donor with non-small cell lung cancer that progressed on radiotherapy plus ipilimumab. The nucleotide sequence is TGTGCCAGCAGCCTAGGGACAGGTCAAGACAATGAGCAGTTCTTC. It is translated as CASSLGTGQDNEQFF.